The T cell receptor beta chain under discussion was sequenced for a study of a mutant IDH1 vaccine in newly diagnosed glioma. Sequencing used immunoSEQ multiplex PCR; TCRdb keeps in-frame clones, though not all of them. Of over 40,000 clones listed, more than 80% are singletons. The time point denotes: week 35, safety follow-up. The study gave 300 ug of mutant IDH1 20-mer peptide per vaccine dose, with topical imiquimod. As for this clone: What it binds is not known.

This TCR derives from a man aged 40-50 years with glioma. The sample consisted of PBMCs, taken from a glioma patient whose treatment included an IDH1 peptide vaccine.

The DNA of the CDR3 is TGTGCCAGCAGGGCGGGACTAGCGGGATCGGGGCTCTACGAGCAGTACTTC. Translating gives CASRAGLAGSGLYEQYF. The chain employs TRBV2 and TRBJ2-7; TRBD2 matches 13 bases. The CDR3 is 17 residues long. Germline CDR1 SNHLY, CDR2 FYNNEI. With V trimmed by 6 bases and J by 3 bases, 11 bases remained unmatched.